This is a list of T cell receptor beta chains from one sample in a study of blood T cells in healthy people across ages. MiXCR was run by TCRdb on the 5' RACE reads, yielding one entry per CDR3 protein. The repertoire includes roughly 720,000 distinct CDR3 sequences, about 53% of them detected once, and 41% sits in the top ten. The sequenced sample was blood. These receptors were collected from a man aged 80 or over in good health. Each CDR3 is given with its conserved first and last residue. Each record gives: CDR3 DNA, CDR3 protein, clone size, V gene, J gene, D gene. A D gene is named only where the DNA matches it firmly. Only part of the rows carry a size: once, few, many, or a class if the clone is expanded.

cdr3_nt: TGTGCCAGCAGCTTAGGCACACAGACATACGAGCAGTACTTC; cdr3_aa: CASSLGTQTYEQYF; clone_size: NA; v_call: TRBV7-6; j_call: TRBJ2-7; d_call: NA
cdr3_nt: TGCAGTGCTAGAGATCCGGGGGGCCTCTCCTACGAGCAGTACTTC; cdr3_aa: CSARDPGGLSYEQYF; clone_size: few; v_call: TRBV20-1; j_call: TRBJ2-7; d_call: NA
cdr3_nt: TGTGCCAGTTCCGCTGGGGGAGTGGGACAAGAGACCCAGTACTTC; cdr3_aa: CASSAGGVGQETQYF; clone_size: NA; v_call: TRBV18; j_call: TRBJ2-5; d_call: NA
cdr3_nt: TGTGCCAGCAGCGTAACCATGGACCTGAACACCGGGGAGCTGTTTTTT; cdr3_aa: CASSVTMDLNTGELFF; clone_size: NA; v_call: TRBV9; j_call: TRBJ2-2; d_call: NA
cdr3_nt: TGCGCCAGCAGCTTGGCTGGTAGCGGGACGGGTCAAGAGACCCAGTACTTC; cdr3_aa: CASSLAGSGTGQETQYF; clone_size: few; v_call: TRBV5-1; j_call: TRBJ2-5; d_call: TRBD2
cdr3_nt: TGTGCCATCAGTGAGTGGAGATCGGGACAGGCTTCCTACGAGCAGTACTTC; cdr3_aa: CAISEWRSGQASYEQYF; clone_size: NA; v_call: TRBV10-3; j_call: TRBJ2-7; d_call: TRBD1
cdr3_nt: TGTGCCAGCAGTCCGCTGGGACTGTGGGGCTCCCAGTACTTC; cdr3_aa: CASSPLGLWGSQYF; clone_size: NA; v_call: TRBV12-3/TRBV12-4; j_call: TRBJ2-5; d_call: NA
cdr3_nt: TGCGCCAGCAGCTTGACGACTGACCGGGCATCTGGGGCCAACGTCCTGACTTTC; cdr3_aa: CASSLTTDRASGANVLTF; clone_size: once; v_call: TRBV5-1; j_call: TRBJ2-6; d_call: NA
cdr3_nt: TGTGCCAGCTCACCCGAACAAGGGAGGACAGATACGCAGTATTTT; cdr3_aa: CASSPEQGRTDTQYF; clone_size: NA; v_call: TRBV18; j_call: TRBJ2-3; d_call: NA
cdr3_nt: TGTGCCAGCAGCCAATTACCGGGACTAGCGGCCCAAGGAAATGAGCAGTTCTTC; cdr3_aa: CASSQLPGLAAQGNEQFF; clone_size: NA; v_call: TRBV3-1; j_call: TRBJ2-1; d_call: TRBD2
cdr3_nt: TGTGCCAGCAGCTTGGCTAGGGCTCTCTACGAGCAGTACTTC; cdr3_aa: CASSLARALYEQYF; clone_size: NA; v_call: TRBV7-2; j_call: TRBJ2-7; d_call: NA
cdr3_nt: TGTGCCAGCAGTTCGGCCGGGACAGGGAACCAAGAGACCCAGTACTTC; cdr3_aa: CASSSAGTGNQETQYF; clone_size: NA; v_call: TRBV6-2/TRBV6-3; j_call: TRBJ2-5; d_call: TRBD1
cdr3_nt: TGTGCCAGCAGCGTAGGGCAGAGTAACACAGATACGCAGTATTTT; cdr3_aa: CASSVGQSNTDTQYF; clone_size: few; v_call: TRBV9; j_call: TRBJ2-3; d_call: NA
cdr3_nt: TGTGCCAGCAGCTTAGAAGCTTATCCCGGGACCTACAATATGAGGGAGCAGTACTTC; cdr3_aa: CASSLEAYPGTYNMREQYF; clone_size: few; v_call: TRBV13; j_call: TRBJ2-5; d_call: NA
cdr3_nt: TGTGCCCGCAGCGATCGCCGGGACATTCTCGAGACCCAGTACTTC; cdr3_aa: CARSDRRDILETQYF; clone_size: NA; v_call: TRBV7-9; j_call: TRBJ2-5; d_call: NA
cdr3_nt: TGCGCCAGCAGCTTTGGGGGACAGGGAGTCAATGAGCAGTTCTTC; cdr3_aa: CASSFGGQGVNEQFF; clone_size: NA; v_call: TRBV5-1; j_call: TRBJ2-1; d_call: TRBD1
cdr3_nt: TGTGCCTGGAGTAAAGGCAGGGCCAACACTGAAGCTTTCTTT; cdr3_aa: CAWSKGRANTEAFF; clone_size: NA; v_call: TRBV30; j_call: TRBJ1-1; d_call: NA
cdr3_nt: TGTGCCAGCAGTTTGTTCCTAGCGGAGCGCACAGATACGCAGTATTTT; cdr3_aa: CASSLFLAERTDTQYF; clone_size: NA; v_call: TRBV6-4; j_call: TRBJ2-3; d_call: TRBD2
cdr3_nt: TGTGCCAGCAGGGGGTCGGACAGGGCGACTTACGAGCAGTACTTC; cdr3_aa: CASRGSDRATYEQYF; clone_size: few; v_call: TRBV27; j_call: TRBJ2-7; d_call: TRBD1
cdr3_nt: TGCGCCAGCAGCTTGGAAGCGGGACCCTACGAGCAGTACTTC; cdr3_aa: CASSLEAGPYEQYF; clone_size: few; v_call: TRBV5-1; j_call: TRBJ2-7; d_call: TRBD2
cdr3_nt: TGCAGTGCTTGTCGGACGGCCAGCTACAATGAGCAGTTCTTC; cdr3_aa: CSACRTASYNEQFF; clone_size: NA; v_call: TRBV20-1; j_call: TRBJ2-1; d_call: NA
cdr3_nt: TGTGCCAGCGGGGACAGTCTTTACGAGCAGTACTTC; cdr3_aa: CASGDSLYEQYF; clone_size: few; v_call: TRBV3-1; j_call: TRBJ2-7; d_call: TRBD1
cdr3_nt: TGCAGTGCTAGGCTGATTACTAGCGGGAGCGGTGAGACCCAGTACTTC; cdr3_aa: CSARLITSGSGETQYF; clone_size: few; v_call: TRBV20-1; j_call: TRBJ2-5; d_call: TRBD2
cdr3_nt: TGTGCCAGCAGTTTAGCAGGTTCGCGGGGAAATTCACCCCTCCACTTT; cdr3_aa: CASSLAGSRGNSPLHF; clone_size: NA; v_call: TRBV27; j_call: TRBJ1-6; d_call: NA
cdr3_nt: TGCAGTGCTCCGCGGGGGGTAGCGGGAGATACCGAGCAGTACTTC; cdr3_aa: CSAPRGVAGDTEQYF; clone_size: few; v_call: TRBV20-1; j_call: TRBJ2-7; d_call: TRBD2
cdr3_nt: TGCAGTGCCAGGACTAGCGGGAGGGGACGCTCCTACAATGAGCAGTACTTC; cdr3_aa: CSARTSGRGRSYNEQYF; clone_size: few; v_call: TRBV20-1; j_call: TRBJ2-7; d_call: TRBD2
cdr3_nt: TGTGCCAGCAGTGCCGGGGACGGGGGCTATGGCTACACCTTC; cdr3_aa: CASSAGDGGYGYTF; clone_size: NA; v_call: TRBV6-1; j_call: TRBJ1-2; d_call: NA
cdr3_nt: TGTGCCAGCAGCCTCCAAACCGGGGCCAGGGGTGGCGAGCAGTACTTC; cdr3_aa: CASSLQTGARGGEQYF; clone_size: NA; v_call: TRBV4-2; j_call: TRBJ2-7; d_call: NA
cdr3_nt: TGCAGCGTTGAAGTGGGGCAAGGACGGTACTTC; cdr3_aa: CSVEVGQGRYF; clone_size: NA; v_call: TRBV29-1; j_call: TRBJ2-5; d_call: NA
cdr3_nt: TGTGCCAGCGCTCAGCGCTGGAATGAGCAGTTCTTC; cdr3_aa: CASAQRWNEQFF; clone_size: NA; v_call: TRBV14; j_call: TRBJ2-1; d_call: NA
cdr3_nt: TGTGCCAGCAGTTCCCCGGGACAGGGGGTCACCTACGAGCAGTACTTC; cdr3_aa: CASSSPGQGVTYEQYF; clone_size: NA; v_call: TRBV12-3/TRBV12-4; j_call: TRBJ2-7; d_call: TRBD1
cdr3_nt: TGCAGCGTTGAAGGCTGGGACAGGGCGGGAGATACGCAGTATTTT; cdr3_aa: CSVEGWDRAGDTQYF; clone_size: NA; v_call: TRBV29-1; j_call: TRBJ2-3; d_call: TRBD1
cdr3_nt: TGTGCCAGCAGCTACCAGAAAGGACAGGCGGGGACTGAAGCTTTCTTT; cdr3_aa: CASSYQKGQAGTEAFF; clone_size: few; v_call: TRBV7-2; j_call: TRBJ1-1; d_call: TRBD1
cdr3_nt: TGTGCCAGCAGTCTTAGGGGTTCCCCTAGCAATCAGCCCCAGCATTTT; cdr3_aa: CASSLRGSPSNQPQHF; clone_size: many; v_call: TRBV2; j_call: TRBJ1-5; d_call: NA
cdr3_nt: TGTGCCAGCTCACCACAAGCTGTGGACGTAACCATTGGGGCCAACGTCCTGACTTTC; cdr3_aa: CASSPQAVDVTIGANVLTF; clone_size: many; v_call: TRBV18; j_call: TRBJ2-6; d_call: NA
cdr3_nt: TGTGCCAGCAGCGTAGGGCAGGTGGGCTACGAGCAGTACTTC; cdr3_aa: CASSVGQVGYEQYF; clone_size: NA; v_call: TRBV9; j_call: TRBJ2-7; d_call: NA
cdr3_nt: TGTGCCAGCAGTTCTATAGCGGGCGGGAATGAGCAGTACTTC; cdr3_aa: CASSSIAGGNEQYF; clone_size: NA; v_call: TRBV11-2; j_call: TRBJ2-5; d_call: TRBD2
cdr3_nt: TGTGCCAGCAGCCCGTACGGGGCGCATGGCTACACCTTC; cdr3_aa: CASSPYGAHGYTF; clone_size: few; v_call: TRBV7-2; j_call: TRBJ1-2; d_call: NA
cdr3_nt: TGTGCCAGCAGCGTAAGTTGGGATTACGGGAGATACGCGTATTTT; cdr3_aa: CASSVSWDYGRYAYF; clone_size: few; v_call: TRBV9; j_call: TRBJ2-3; d_call: NA
cdr3_nt: TGTGCCAGCAGCGCCAGTGGGCTTCGCAACGAGCAGTACTTC; cdr3_aa: CASSASGLRNEQYF; clone_size: NA; v_call: TRBV9; j_call: TRBJ2-7; d_call: NA
cdr3_nt: TGTGCCAGCAGCGTAGGGCACGTGGAGACCCAGTACTTC; cdr3_aa: CASSVGHVETQYF; clone_size: NA; v_call: TRBV9; j_call: TRBJ2-5; d_call: NA
cdr3_nt: TGTGCCAGCAGCTTAATCGGGGCGGACACCGGGGAGCTGTTTTTT; cdr3_aa: CASSLIGADTGELFF; clone_size: NA; v_call: TRBV11-2; j_call: TRBJ2-2; d_call: NA